The clone carrying this T cell receptor (beta chain) was observed many times. What it binds is unknown. Germline CDR1 and CDR2: MGHDK and SYGVNS. V lost 1 base to trimming and J lost 1 base, with 7 bases between them. This CDR3 contains 15 residues. The sample is drawn from a study of glioma-infiltrating T cells. Study-wide findings and caveats: Gliomas, especially low-grade, showed above-expected tissue-blood divergence; non-neoplastic patients showed below.

TCR alpha and beta CDR3 regions were amplified from RNA using iRepertoire nested multiplex PCR. Via MiXCR, TCRdb re-called the multiplex PCR reads, giving one row per CDR3 protein. This table has about 12,000 distinct CDR3 sequences, roughly 29% appearing once. The genes are TRBV25-1 and TRBJ2-2, with TRBD1 as a possible D gene (6 bases). The sequenced sample was glioma tissue, nonneoplastic brain tissue, or PBMCs (not recorded which). The TCR was taken from a human donor with low-grade glioma or glioblastoma, undergoing nonglioma brain surgery, or in good health (not recorded which). In DNA, the CDR3 is TGTGCCAGCAGTGAATTACAGGGGAACACCGGGGAGCTGTTTTTT. Amino acids: CASSELQGNTGELFF.